The 18 T cell receptor beta chains below all came from one sample that was sequenced in a study of response to subunit inactivated influenza vaccine. TCRdb processed the RT-PCR reads anew with MiXCR; each CDR3 protein has one entry. This table has 700,000 to 900,000 distinct CDR3 sequences, roughly 20% appearing once. The source was PBMCs from blood, collected less than 6 days after vaccination. Every receptor here comes from a man aged 45-60 years who received an inactivated influenza vaccine.

This clonotype was seen a few times. The gene calls are TRBV12-3 or TRBV12-4 and TRBJ2-3; the D is unclear. This CDR3 has 14 amino acids. V was trimmed by 6 bases and J by 5 bases, leaving 15 bases between them. CDR3 nucleotide sequence: TGTGCCAGCAGCCCACCCCCGCTGGAAGATACGCAGTATTTT. It is translated as CASSPPPLEDTQYF.

The V call is TRBV9, the J call TRBJ2-1, with D unclear. CDR3 length: 11 residues. Germline V CDR1 and CDR2: SGDLS, YYNGEE. V shed 3 bases and J shed 5 bases, with 3 bases lying between them. Here the CDR3 DNA reads TGTGCCAGCAGCGCCGACAATGAGCAGTTCTTC. This codes for CASSADNEQFF.

The V and J genes are TRBV3-1 and TRBJ2-7, with 7 bases lining up with TRBD1. The junction had 6 bases not matched to a gene; V was cut back by 2 bases and J by 2 bases. The CDR3 has 15 residues. CDR1 is LGHDT, CDR2 YNNKEL, per germline (reference sequence). The chain's CDR3 is CASSQSWTGPYEQYF. DNA for the CDR3: TGTGCCAGCAGCCAATCCTGGACAGGTCCCTACGAGCAGTACTTC.

This clonotype has more than one count but fewer than ten. This chain joins TRBV2 and TRBJ2-3; 10 bases match TRBD1. The CDR3 extends over 16 amino acids. The junction had 4 bases not matched to a gene; V was cut back by 0 bases and J by 4 bases. The germline V gene encodes CDR1 SNHLY and CDR2 FYNNEI. This chain's CDR3 is CASSEADRGSADTQYF. The DNA of the CDR3 is TGTGCCAGCAGTGAAGCGGACAGGGGGTCGGCAGATACGCAGTATTTT.

This chain links TRBV5-1 with TRBJ2-2; TRBD2 might be the D (5 bases). The CDR3 loop spans 14 amino acids. Germline V gene lookup returns CDR1 SGHRS and CDR2 YFSETQ. Trimming removed 2 bases at V and 7 bases at J, with 12 bases between. The CDR3 spells CASSLSAASGELFF. The CDR3 nucleotides read TGCGCCAGCAGCTTATCAGCGGCCAGCGGGGAGCTGTTTTTT.

This clonotype showed up just a few times. The rearrangement joins TRBV27 to TRBJ2-7, with a possible D match to TRBD1 (5 bases). CDR3 size: 15 residues. V lost 3 bases to trimming and J lost 2 bases, with 14 bases between them. Germline CDR1 reads MNHEY; CDR2 reads SMNVEV (reference sequence). Here the CDR3 reads CASSFFTGRTYEQYF. CDR3 nucleotide sequence: TGTGCCAGCAGTTTCTTTACAGGCCGCACCTACGAGCAGTACTTC.

V and J are TRBV6-5 and TRBJ1-1, with D possibly matching TRBD1 (6 bases). The V end lost 0 bases, the J end lost 1 base, and 15 bases lay between the germline ends. This CDR3 spans 17 amino acids. Germline V gene sequence: CDR1 MNHEY, CDR2 SVGAGI. CDR3 DNA sequence: TGTGCCAGCAGTTACTCCCCCGGCACAGGGTGGAACACTGAAGCTTTCTTT. Translation gives CASSYSPGTGWNTEAFF.

The table lists this clonotype with a few counts. The V call is TRBV5-1, the J call TRBJ1-4; 11 nucleotides align to TRBD1. V lost 1 base and J lost 8; bases outside the gene matches: 4. The germline V gene encodes CDR1 SGHRS and CDR2 YFSETQ. The CDR3 is 15 amino acids. The CDR3 protein is CASSLTGTGGEKLFF. Written as DNA, the CDR3 is TGCGCCAGCAGCTTGACCGGGACAGGGGGGGAAAAACTGTTTTTT.

This clonotype has a handful of counts. The DNA of the CDR3 is TGTGCCAGCAGCATAGGAGTACCGGGACCGTGGCAGCCCCAGCATTTT. Protein sequence: CASSIGVPGPWQPQHF. The genes are TRBV7-8 and TRBJ1-5; D is perhaps TRBD1 (5 bases). The CDR3 runs 16 residues. The germline V gene encodes CDR1 SGHVS and CDR2 FQNEAQ. Trimming removed 5 bases at V and 7 bases at J, with 21 bases between.

This chain joins TRBV20-1 and TRBJ1-5, with a weak D call TRBD1 (5 bases). The V and J ends lost 1 base and 7 bases respectively, with 14 bases between them. The CDR3 extends over 14 amino acids. CDR1 is DFQATT, CDR2 SNEGSKA, per germline (reference sequence). CDR3 region: CSARVSNSGQPQHF. The CDR3 nucleotides read TGCAGTGCTAGAGTTAGTAATTCAGGGCAGCCCCAGCATTTT.

This clonotype was seen only a few times. V is TRBV20-1 and J is TRBJ2-7; 7 bases match TRBD2. Unmatched junction bases numbered 8, after V lost 0 bases and J lost 3 bases. The germline CDR1 and CDR2 sequences are DFQATT and SNEGSKA (reference sequence). This CDR3 comprises 15 residues. The CDR3 region is CSARDDAGADYEQYF. The CDR3 DNA follows: TGCAGTGCTAGAGATGATGCGGGAGCCGACTACGAGCAGTACTTC.

The rearrangement uses TRBV6-5 and TRBJ2-1; possibly TRBD2 for D (6 bases). CDR1 is MNHEY and CDR2 is SVGAGI in the germline V gene. CDR3 length: 17 amino acids. V gave up 0 bases and J gave up 3 bases, with 15 bases separating them. In DNA, the CDR3 is TGTGCCAGCAGTTACTCGAGTCAGCGGGCCGACTACAATGAGCAGTTCTTC. Residues: CASSYSSQRADYNEQFF.

This clonotype appeared a few times. This chain uses TRBV29-1 with TRBJ1-1; D remains unclear. Trimming cost V 7 bases and J 4 bases, with 13 bases left between them. The CDR3 is 12 amino acids. CDR1 and CDR2 from the germline V gene are SQVTM and ANQGSEA. The CDR3, as DNA: TGCAGCGCTGGAGCGGGGTTCACTGAAGCTTTCTTT. This encodes CSAGAGFTEAFF.

This clonotype has a handful of counts. This rearrangement joins TRBV9 to TRBJ2-3; D not resolved. The CDR3 consists of 15 residues. CDR1 is SGDLS and CDR2 is YYNGEE in the germline V gene. V lost 2 bases and J lost 7, with 17 bases in between. CDR3 amino acids: CASSVFDQAWNTQYF. Here the CDR3 DNA reads TGTGCCAGCAGCGTTTTCGACCAGGCCTGGAATACGCAGTATTTT.

The chain combines TRBV7-7 with TRBJ2-5, with D possibly TRBD2 on 5 matching bases. The CDR3 consists of 14 residues. In germline, CDR1 is SSHAT, CDR2 FNYEAQ (reference sequence). V lost 5 bases to trimming and J lost 7 bases, with 17 bases between them. The CDR3 bases are TGTGCCAGCAGCCTCGGCGGACTGTCAGCGACCCAGTACTTC. Protein sequence: CASSLGGLSATQYF.

This clonotype was detected many times. The genes are TRBV7-2 and TRBJ2-1; TRBD2 agrees at 11 bases. Germline CDR1 reads SGHTA; CDR2 reads FQGNSA. CDR3 size: 15 residues. The V and J ends lost 3 bases and 5 bases, in that order; junction bases with no gene match: 3. The CDR3 spells CASSFGLAGNNEQFF. CDR3 DNA: TGTGCCAGCAGCTTCGGACTAGCGGGCAACAATGAGCAGTTCTTC.

CDR3 in DNA: TGTGCCAGCAGTTTGGGGACAGGGGTTAATGGCTACACCTTC. Translating gives CASSLGTGVNGYTF. J is TRBJ1-2 and V is TRBV27; TRBD1 aligns across 10 bases. Trimming at V came to 3 bases and at J to 6 bases, leaving 4 bases not matched to a gene. This CDR3 comprises 14 residues. In germline, CDR1 is MNHEY, CDR2 SMNVEV (reference sequence).

J is TRBJ2-3 and V is TRBV7-6; 10 bases fit TRBD1. The CDR3 has 16 amino acids. The ends lost 0 bases at V and 4 bases at J; junction bases unmatched: 4. CDR1 and CDR2 from the germline V gene are SGHVS and FNYEAQ. CDR3: CASSLAHGQGADTQYF. The CDR3 coding sequence is TGTGCCAGCAGCTTAGCGCATGGACAGGGGGCAGATACGCAGTATTTT.